Shown below are 24 T cell receptor beta chains from a single sample sequenced in a study of T cells after yellow fever vaccination. Via MiXCR, TCRdb re-called the 5' RACE reads, giving one row per CDR3 protein. The sample holds 400,000 to 450,000 distinct CDR3 sequences, roughly 20% seen once. The source material was PBMCs, sampled before the yellow fever booster vaccination. The origin of the receptors is a man aged 18 to 30 who received the YFV17D yellow fever vaccine.

This chain connects TRBV12-3 or TRBV12-4 to TRBJ2-3, with 12 bases identical to TRBD2. Trimming cost V 5 bases and J 5 bases; bases outside gene matches: 8. The CDR3 spans 16 residues. CDR3 protein: CASSPRLAGVKDTQYF. DNA of the CDR3: TGTGCCAGCAGTCCGAGACTAGCGGGGGTGAAAGATACGCAGTATTTT.

J is TRBJ2-1 and V is TRBV18; possibly TRBD1 for D (5 bases). The CDR3 consists of 15 residues. The germline V gene has CDR1 KGHSH and CDR2 LQKENI. Deletions cut 0 bases from V and 5 bases from J, with 11 bases between. This CDR3 is CASSPPSTANNEQFF. DNA of the CDR3: TGTGCCAGCTCACCACCGTCGACAGCTAACAATGAGCAGTTCTTC.

This clonotype was observed a handful of times. The V gene is TRBV20-1, the J gene TRBJ2-1, with unresolved D. Germline V CDR1 and CDR2: DFQATT, SNEGSKA (reference sequence). This CDR3 has 15 amino acids. The ends were cut back, 5 bases at V and 3 bases at J, with 17 bases in the middle. This CDR3 reads CSAAGQVTGYNEQFF. The CDR3 DNA is TGCAGTGCTGCTGGGCAAGTGACCGGCTACAATGAGCAGTTCTTC.

CDR3 loop: CAISESSRGVHTDTQYF. The CDR3 DNA follows: TGTGCCATCAGTGAGTCGAGTCGGGGGGTCCACACAGATACGCAGTATTTT. The chain uses TRBV10-3 and TRBJ2-3; 7 nucleotides align to TRBD2. The V and J ends lost 0 bases and 2 bases, in that order; junction bases with no gene match: 8. The germline V gene encodes CDR1 ENHRY and CDR2 SYGVKD. The CDR3 loop spans 17 amino acids.

The chain is built from TRBV2 and TRBJ2-7; 8 bases line up with TRBD1. The CDR3 loop spans 13 amino acids. Germline CDR1 is SNHLY and CDR2 is FYNNEI. With 8 bases clipped from V and 5 bases from J, the junction kept 8 bases outside the gene matches. CDR3 sequence reads: CASRDRGSHEQYV. The DNA for the CDR3 is TGTGCCAGCCGAGACAGGGGTTCCCACGAGCAGTACGTC.

CDR3 DNA: TGCGCCAGCAGCTTCGGGGAAGGCACAGATACGCAGTATTTT. Translating gives CASSFGEGTDTQYF. The chain uses TRBV5-1 and TRBJ2-3, with a possible D match to TRBD2 (5 bases). The V gene lost 2 bases and the J gene lost 1 base, with 8 bases spanning the gap. The CDR3 length is 14 residues. Germline V gene sequence: CDR1 SGHRS, CDR2 YFSETQ.

A single count supports this clonotype. This chain uses TRBV7-2 with TRBJ2-5; D not certain. Germline-derived CDR1 and CDR2 are SGHTA and FQGNSA. Trimming pared 4 bases from V and 2 bases from J, leaving 5 bases between. This CDR3 region has 12 residues. CDR3 protein: CASSSEQETQYF. The CDR3 region has the DNA TGTGCCAGCAGCTCGGAGCAAGAGACCCAGTACTTC.

This rearrangement joins TRBV20-1 to TRBJ2-1; no firm D call. The CDR3 covers 10 residues. From germline, CDR1 is DFQATT and CDR2 SNEGSKA (reference sequence). The germline V and J ends were trimmed by 3 bases and 10 bases, with 7 bases remaining between them. This CDR3 is CSASKLEQFF. DNA of the CDR3: TGCAGTGCTAGTAAGTTGGAGCAGTTCTTC.

The J gene is TRBJ2-7, the V gene TRBV5-1; no firm D call. The CDR3 has 16 amino acids. The V and J ends lost 4 bases and 2 bases respectively, with 19 bases between them. The V gene's germline CDR1 is SGHRS and CDR2 YFSETQ. In nucleotides, the CDR3 is TGCGCCAGCAGCACGGACGGCTCCCCCCCGGCCTACGAGCAGTACTTC. It translates to CASSTDGSPPAYEQYF.

This clonotype occurred a few times. The chain links TRBV9 to TRBJ2-2, with 8 bases lining up with TRBD2. Germline CDR1 reads SGDLS; CDR2 reads YYNGEE. After removal of 5 bases from V and 2 bases from J, the junction contained 5 bases not matched to a gene. This CDR3 has 15 residues. For the CDR3, the DNA is TGTGCCAGCAGTTCTAGCGGGTCCAACACCGGGGAGCTGTTTTTT. This encodes CASSSSGSNTGELFF.

A few counts support this clonotype. The chain uses TRBV20-1 and TRBJ1-2, with D perhaps matching TRBD1 (5 bases). Looked up from germline, CDR1 is DFQATT and CDR2 is SNEGSKA (reference sequence). With 1 base removed from V and 8 bases from J, the gap between germline ends came to 14 bases. The CDR3 has 13 amino acids. DNA of the CDR3: TGCAGTGCTAGAGCACCTGGATGGGACGGCTACACCTTC. It specifies CSARAPGWDGYTF.

This sequence joins TRBV5-5 and TRBJ1-5; D is possibly TRBD1 (5 bases). There are 15 residues in the CDR3. V lost 0 bases and J 3 bases, leaving 10 bases between the germline ends. Germline CDR1 SGHKS, CDR2 YYEKEE (reference sequence). The CDR3 DNA follows: TGTGCCAGCAGCTTGGAACAGGTCCCCAATCAGCCCCAGCATTTT. Protein sequence: CASSLEQVPNQPQHF.

This clonotype was observed a handful of times. J is TRBJ2-7 and V is TRBV5-1; 9 bases line up with TRBD1. The CDR3 is 16 residues long. CDR1 SGHRS and CDR2 YFSETQ come from the germline V gene. The V gene end was trimmed by 4 bases and the J gene end by 3 bases; junction bases not matched to a gene: 11. The CDR3 DNA follows: TGCGCCAGCAGCGCCCTACCCGGGACAGGGCTCTACGAGCAGTACTTC. The encoded protein is CASSALPGTGLYEQYF.

The chain combines TRBV4-1 with TRBJ2-7; TRBD1 matches at 8 bases. CDR1 is MGHRA, CDR2 YSYEKL, per germline. Trimming removed 1 base from V and 1 base from J; junction bases left unmatched: 3. The CDR3 has 15 residues. This CDR3 is CASSQGQGSSYEQYF. The CDR3 DNA sequence: TGCGCCAGCAGCCAAGGACAGGGGTCGTCCTACGAGCAGTACTTC.

A few counts support this clonotype. The chain uses TRBV6-5 and TRBJ1-2; TRBD1 aligns across 8 bases. Germline V gene lookup returns CDR1 MNHEY and CDR2 SVGAGI. V lost 2 bases to trimming and J lost 2 bases; unmatched junction nucleotides: 1. There are 14 residues in the CDR3. The CDR3 spells CASSYRDRNYGYTF. The CDR3 coding sequence is TGTGCCAGCAGTTACCGGGACAGGAACTATGGCTACACCTTC.

This clonotype was counted only a few times. This chain links TRBV3-1 with TRBJ1-1; D may be TRBD1 (5 bases). The CDR3 has 13 residues. With 1 base removed from V and 6 bases from J, the gap between germline ends came to 9 bases. The germline CDR1 and CDR2 sequences are LGHDT and YNNKEL (reference sequence). The CDR3 DNA follows: TGTGCCAGCAGCCAAGGGGGGTTAGCTGAAGCTTTCTTT. This translates into CASSQGGLAEAFF.

The rearrangement links TRBV5-5 to TRBJ2-3; 7 bases fit TRBD1. This CDR3 is built from 15 residues. Germline CDR1 is SGHKS and CDR2 is YYEKEE (reference sequence). V shed 4 bases and J 0 bases; nucleotides not matched to a gene: 5. The CDR3 nucleotides are TGTGCCAGCAGCCCCGGACAGGTTAGCACAGATACGCAGTATTTT. Its translation: CASSPGQVSTDTQYF.

This clonotype was seen a handful of times. The genes are TRBV29-1 and TRBJ1-1; 7 bases agree with TRBD1. J gave up 7 bases and V 6 bases, and 8 bases lay outside the gene matches. Looked up from germline, CDR1 is SQVTM and CDR2 is ANQGSEA. The CDR3 consists of 12 residues. The CDR3 protein is CSVYDRAGEAFF. CDR3 DNA sequence: TGCAGCGTATATGACAGGGCAGGTGAAGCTTTCTTT.

This clonotype was counted only a few times. The junction differs from germline at one of its ends, possibly a read error. The rearrangement joins TRBV24-1 to TRBJ1-1; TRBD1 is a possible D gene (5 bases). This CDR3 spans 15 amino acids. Germline CDR1 and CDR2: KGHDR and SFDVKD. The CDR3 DNA sequence: TGTGCCACCAGTGATAGTCGGCGGGGGAACGCTGAAGCTTTCTTT. Its translation: CATSDSRRGNAEAFF.

V is TRBV23-1 and J is TRBJ1-3, with 7 bases aligning to TRBD1. TRBV23-1 is an ORF for which the function is uncertain. With 7 bases clipped from V and 0 bases from J, the junction kept 15 bases outside the gene matches. The CDR3 spans 18 residues. Here the CDR3 DNA reads TGCGCCAGCACTGGCCCGGGACAGCCTCAGTACTCTGGAAACACCATATATTTT. It is translated as CASTGPGQPQYSGNTIYF.

This rearrangement joins TRBV4-3 to TRBJ1-3, with 8 bases aligning to TRBD1. From germline, CDR1 is LGHNA and CDR2 YSLEER. CDR3 length equals 16 residues. Trimming cost V 0 bases and J 7 bases; bases outside gene matches: 8. CDR3 sequence reads: CASSQEWAGGENTIYF. CDR3 nucleotides: TGCGCCAGCAGCCAAGAATGGGCAGGGGGCGAGAACACCATATATTTT.

This clonotype came up once. The rearrangement joins TRBV29-1 to TRBJ1-1; no definite D call. Trimming took 5 bases from V and 5 from J, leaving 12 bases between them. CDR3 size: 12 residues. Germline values: CDR1 SQVTM, CDR2 ANQGSEA. The CDR3, as DNA: TGCAGCGTTAAGGAACCCAGAACTGAAGCTTTCTTT. It codes for CSVKEPRTEAFF.

This clonotype appeared a few times. J is TRBJ2-7 and V is TRBV6-2 or TRBV6-3, with D possibly being TRBD1 (7 bases). Germline V gene sequence: CDR1 MNHEY, CDR2 SVGEGT. The germline V and J ends were trimmed by 8 bases and 3 bases, with 11 bases remaining between them. CDR3 length: 12 amino acids. The CDR3 nucleotides are TGTGCCAGCGGAGGGGGCCGCTACGAGCAGTACTTC. Its protein is CASGGGRYEQYF.

This chain connects TRBV12-3 or TRBV12-4 to TRBJ2-7; D may be TRBD1 or TRBD2 (5 bases each). This CDR3 spans 15 amino acids. V was trimmed by 6 bases and J by 7 bases, leaving 22 bases between them. The CDR3 coding sequence is TGTGCCAGCAGCTACCTCAGGGAACACACGGGGGAGCAGTACTTC. Translating it yields CASSYLREHTGEQYF.